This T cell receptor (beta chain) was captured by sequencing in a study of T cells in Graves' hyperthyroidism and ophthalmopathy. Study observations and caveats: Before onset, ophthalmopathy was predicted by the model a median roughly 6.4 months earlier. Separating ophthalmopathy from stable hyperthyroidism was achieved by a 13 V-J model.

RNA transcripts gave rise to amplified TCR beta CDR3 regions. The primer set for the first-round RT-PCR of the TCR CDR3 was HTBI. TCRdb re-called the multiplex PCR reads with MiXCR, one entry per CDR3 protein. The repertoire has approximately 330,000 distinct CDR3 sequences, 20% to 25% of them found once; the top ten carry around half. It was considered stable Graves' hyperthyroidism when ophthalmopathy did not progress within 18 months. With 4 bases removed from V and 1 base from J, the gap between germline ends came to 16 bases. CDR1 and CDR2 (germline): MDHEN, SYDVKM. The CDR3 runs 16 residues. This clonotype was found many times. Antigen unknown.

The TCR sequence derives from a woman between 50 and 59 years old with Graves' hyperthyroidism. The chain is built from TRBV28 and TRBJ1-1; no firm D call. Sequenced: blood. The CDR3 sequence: CASSSPPWPKNTEAFF. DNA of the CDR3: TGTGCCAGCAGTTCCCCCCCGTGGCCCAAGAACACTGAAGCTTTCTTT.